These 14 T cell receptor beta chains were sequenced from one sample in a study of blood T cell repertoires in COVID-19. The assay was immunoSEQ multiplex PCR, and TCRdb's table has in-frame clones only and misses some. In the table there are about 400,000 clones, about 88% of which are singletons. The specimen was PBMCs or T cells enriched from blood (not recorded which). The source is a woman in her twenties or thirties who had recovered from COVID-19.

The V call is TRBV18, the J call TRBJ1-2; TRBD1 matches 9 bases. V gave up 3 bases and J gave up 3 bases; unmatched junction bases: 5. Germline loops: CDR1 KGHSH, CDR2 LQKENI. This CDR3 comprises 15 residues. The CDR3 nucleotides read TGTGCCAGCTCACCGACAGGGGGGGATTACTATGGCTACACCTTC. Protein: CASSPTGGDYYGYTF.

V and J are TRBV5-8 and TRBJ1-5; D is undetermined. The CDR3 has 16 residues. Germline V gene data show CDR1 as SGHTS and CDR2 as YDEGEE. With 4 bases removed from V and 0 bases from J, the gap between germline ends came to 14 bases. CDR3 DNA: TGTGCCAGCAGCCGAGGAACATCCTATAGCAATCAGCCCCAGCATTTT. Translation gives CASSRGTSYSNQPQHF.

This chain joins TRBV7-2 and TRBJ2-7; 9 nucleotides agree with TRBD1. The CDR3 spans 16 residues. V lost 3 bases and J lost 0; bases outside the gene matches: 6. Per germline, CDR1 SGHTA and CDR2 FQGNSA. CDR3 DNA sequence: TGTGCCAGCAGCTTGTATGGGACAGGGAGCTCCTACGAGCAGTACTTC. Residues: CASSLYGTGSSYEQYF.

The V and J genes are TRBV27 and TRBJ2-6, with TRBD1 matching 9 bases. Germline V lookup: CDR1 MNHEY, CDR2 SMNVEV (reference sequence). This CDR3 comprises 17 residues. V lost 5 bases and J lost 4; bases outside the gene matches: 9. This chain's CDR3 is CASSPRTGVLGANVLTF. CDR3 coding DNA: TGTGCCAGCAGTCCCAGGACAGGGGTATTAGGGGCCAACGTCCTGACTTTC.

J is TRBJ2-1 and V is TRBV5-1, with 8 nucleotides matching TRBD1. The CDR3 totals 13 residues. Losses at the gene ends were 7 bases for V and 5 bases for J; bases not matched to a gene: 5. Germline V gene lookup returns CDR1 SGHRS and CDR2 YFSETQ. The CDR3 coding sequence is TGCGCCAGCCGCCAGGGGGCAGACAATGAGCAGTTCTTC. Amino acids: CASRQGADNEQFF.

This sequence joins TRBV10-3 and TRBJ2-1; 9 bases are a match to TRBD2. The CDR3 is 14 residues long. The V gene end was trimmed by 2 bases and the J gene end by 5 bases; junction bases not matched to a gene: 1. From germline, CDR1 is ENHRY and CDR2 SYGVKD. CDR3 nucleotide sequence: TGTGCCATCAGTGAGCGACTAGCGGACAATGAGCAGTTCTTC. It is translated as CAISERLADNEQFF.

CDR3 coding DNA: TGTGCCAGTAGTATACAAGGGGGCGATAGCAATCAGCCCCAGCATTTT. This encodes CASSIQGGDSNQPQHF. V gene TRBV19 combines with J gene TRBJ1-5, with TRBD1 matching over 7 bases. J was trimmed by 0 bases and V by 2 bases; bases with no gene match: 4. The CDR3 has 16 amino acids. Germline V gives CDR1 LNHDA, CDR2 SQIVND (reference sequence).

The chain couples TRBV10-2 to TRBJ1-5; TRBD1 is a possible D gene (6 bases). Germline loops: CDR1 WSHSY, CDR2 SAAADI. V dropped 7 bases and J dropped 6 bases, with 16 bases sitting between them. This CDR3 region has 14 residues. The DNA of the CDR3 is TGCGCCAGCAACGAACAGGGTTCGCCTCAGCCCCAGCATTTT. Protein: CASNEQGSPQPQHF.

V gene TRBV27 combines with J gene TRBJ1-1; possible D gene TRBD1, 5 bases. This CDR3 contains 16 residues. The V and J ends lost 2 bases and 1 base respectively, with 14 bases between them. From germline, CDR1 is MNHEY and CDR2 SMNVEV (reference sequence). The CDR3, as DNA: TGTGCCAGCAGTTTACAAGGGGCGAGGAGGAACACTGAAGCTTTCTTT. Translated, it gives CASSLQGARRNTEAFF.

The chain recombines TRBV2 with TRBJ1-4; the D is unclear. The CDR3 loop spans 14 amino acids. Germline V CDR1 and CDR2: SNHLY, FYNNEI. The germline V and J ends were trimmed by 2 bases and 5 bases, with 9 bases remaining between them. The DNA for the CDR3 is TGTGCCAGCAGTGAACAGGCCGCGAATGAAAAACTGTTTTTT. Translating it yields CASSEQAANEKLFF.

This chain joins TRBV5-4 and TRBJ1-1, with TRBD1 identical over 8 bases. Germline values: CDR1 SGHNT, CDR2 YYREEE (reference sequence). V was pared by 4 bases and J by 4 bases, with 12 bases of the junction left unmatched. The CDR3 has 16 residues. Written as DNA, the CDR3 is TGTGCCAGCAGCCCTCCCGGGACAGGTGCCGGCACTGAAGCTTTCTTT. This sequence encodes CASSPPGTGAGTEAFF.

The chain couples TRBV5-1 to TRBJ2-4; the match to TRBD1 covers 9 bases. J lost 2 bases, V lost 4 bases, and 7 bases had no gene match. The CDR3 is made up of 16 amino acids. Per the germline V gene, CDR1 is SGHRS and CDR2 is YFSETQ. DNA of the CDR3: TGCGCCAGCAGCCCAGGGACAGGGAGGACCAAAAACATTCAGTACTTC. Protein: CASSPGTGRTKNIQYF. The full variable domain, with the rest looked up from reference TRBV5-1 and TRBJ2-4, is KAGVTQTPRYLIKTRGQQVTLSCSPISGHRSVSWYQQTPGQGLQFLFEYFSETQRNKGNFPGRFSGRQFSNSRSEMNVSTLELGDSALYLCASSPGTGRTKNIQYFGAGTRLSVL.

V and J are TRBV28 and TRBJ2-7; 10 nucleotides align to TRBD2. The V and J ends lost 1 base and 1 base, in that order; junction bases with no gene match: 4. This CDR3 contains 16 residues. Germline V lookup: CDR1 MDHEN, CDR2 SYDVKM. The CDR3 DNA is TGTGCCAGCAGTTTATTCACTAGCGGGGCATCCTACGAGCAGTACTTC. Protein sequence: CASSLFTSGASYEQYF.

The sample holds one count of this clone. CDR3 amino acids: CASSLTGIGNTIYF. The CDR3 DNA sequence: TGCGCCAGCAGCTTGACAGGGATCGGAAACACCATATATTTT. The chain uses TRBV5-1 and TRBJ1-3; weak D call: TRBD1 (6 bases). V lost 1 base and J 4 bases, leaving 9 bases between the germline ends. Germline CDR1 reads SGHRS; CDR2 reads YFSETQ. This CDR3 region has 14 residues.